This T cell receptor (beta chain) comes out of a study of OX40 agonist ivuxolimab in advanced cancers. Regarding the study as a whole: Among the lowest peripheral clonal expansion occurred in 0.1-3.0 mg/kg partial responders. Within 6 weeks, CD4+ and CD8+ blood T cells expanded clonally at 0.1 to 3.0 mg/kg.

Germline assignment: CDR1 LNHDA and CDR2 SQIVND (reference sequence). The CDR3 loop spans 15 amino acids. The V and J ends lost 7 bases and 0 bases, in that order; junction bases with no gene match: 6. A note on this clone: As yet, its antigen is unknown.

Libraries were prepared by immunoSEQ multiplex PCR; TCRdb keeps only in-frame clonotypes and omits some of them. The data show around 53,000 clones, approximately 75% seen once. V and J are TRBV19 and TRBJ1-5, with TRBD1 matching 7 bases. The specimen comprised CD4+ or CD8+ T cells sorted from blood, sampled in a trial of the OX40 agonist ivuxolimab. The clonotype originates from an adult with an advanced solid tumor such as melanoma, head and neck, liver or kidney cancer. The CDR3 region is CASMTGLNSNQPQHF. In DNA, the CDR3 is TGTGCCAGTATGACAGGGCTGAATAGCAATCAGCCCCAGCATTTT. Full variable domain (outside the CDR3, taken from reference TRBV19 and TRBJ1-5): DGGITQSPKYLFRKEGQNVTLSCEQNLNHDAMYWYRQDPGQGLRLIYYSQIVNDFQKGDIAEGYSVSREKKESFPLTVTSAQKNPTAFYLCASMTGLNSNQPQHFGDGTRLSIL.